The 11 T cell receptor beta chains given below trace back to one sample, sequenced in a study of blood T cell repertoires in COVID-19 (dated by TCRdb to 2019 to 2021). The library was generated by the immunoSEQ multiplex PCR assay. Imported from immuneACCESS, the table was reduced by TCRdb to in-frame sequences with V and J called. These copies leave out some clones; in studies compared against another copy, an unresolved V gene accounts for under half, and the cause of the remainder is not known. This sample comprises 150,000 to 200,000 clones, about 88% of them detected only once. The ten largest clones represent approximately 2.5% of the sample. Sequenced input: PBMCs or T cells enriched from blood (not recorded which). These receptors originate from a woman aged 40 to 49 with acute COVID-19.

This clone was detected once. This sequence joins TRBV7-8 and TRBJ1-3; 9 nucleotides align to TRBD1. CDR1 SGHVS and CDR2 FQNEAQ come from the germline V gene. There are 16 residues in the CDR3. With V trimmed by 1 base and J by 4 bases, 5 bases remained unmatched. The CDR3 sequence: CASSLVGTGYGNTIYF. DNA for the CDR3: TGTGCCAGCAGCTTAGTGGGGACAGGGTACGGAAACACCATATATTTT. Looking up the rest from reference TRBV7-8 and TRBJ1-3 gives the full variable domain: GAGVSQSPRYKVAKRGQDVALRCDPISGHVSLFWYQQALGQGPEFLTYFQNEAQLDKSGLPSDRFFAERPEGSVSTLKIQRTQQEDSAVYLCASSLVGTGYGNTIYFGEGSWLTVV.

The V call is TRBV7-8, the J call TRBJ2-5; TRBD2 matches 11 bases. Germline V gene data show CDR1 as SGHVS and CDR2 as FQNEAQ. The CDR3 loop spans 16 amino acids. Trimming at V came to 5 bases and at J to 0 bases, leaving 5 bases not matched to a gene. This chain's CDR3 is CASSMTSGVYQETQYF. In DNA form, the CDR3 reads TGTGCCAGCAGCATGACTAGCGGGGTGTACCAAGAGACCCAGTACTTC.

The genes are TRBV30 and TRBJ1-2, with D perhaps matching TRBD1 (6 bases). CDR3 length: 12 amino acids. Germline-derived CDR1 and CDR2 are GTSNPN and SVGIG (reference sequence). V lost 5 bases to trimming and J lost 2 bases, with 9 bases between them. CDR3 nucleotide sequence: TGTGCCTGGCTAACAGGGAACTATGGCTACACCTTC. This codes for CAWLTGNYGYTF.

The V call is TRBV2, the J call TRBJ1-2; D is perhaps TRBD1 (5 bases). V was pared by 8 bases and J by 4 bases, with 17 bases between. The germline V gene encodes CDR1 SNHLY and CDR2 FYNNEI. There are 14 residues in the CDR3. CDR3: CASHESIGAYGYTF. The CDR3 bases are TGTGCCAGCCATGAGAGTATAGGGGCCTATGGCTACACCTTC.

V gene TRBV11-2 combines with J gene TRBJ2-2; D gene uncertain. The CDR3 sequence is 13 residues long. Per the germline V gene, CDR1 is SGHAT and CDR2 is FQNNGV. Trimming cost V 4 bases and J 5 bases, with 8 bases left between them. CDR3 in DNA: TGTGCCAGCAGCTCCGCCGGGACCGGGGAGCTGTTTTTT. This encodes CASSSAGTGELFF. The whole variable domain, remainder taken from reference TRBV11-2 and TRBJ2-2, is EAGVAQSPRYKIIEKRQSVAFWCNPISGHATLYWYQQILGQGPKLLIQFQNNGVVDDSQLPKDRFSAERLKGVDSTLKIQPAKLEDSAVYLCASSSAGTGELFFGEGSRLTVL.

The chain employs TRBV14 and TRBJ2-5; weak D call: TRBD1 (5 bases). V lost 2 bases to trimming and J lost 3 bases, with 7 bases between them. The CDR3 runs 13 residues. The germline V gene encodes CDR1 SGHDN and CDR2 FVKESK. CDR3 residues: CASSQYRKETQYF. DNA of the CDR3: TGTGCCAGCAGCCAATACAGGAAAGAGACCCAGTACTTC.

CDR3 in amino acids: CASSLAFPRRSAHNEQFF. Written as DNA, the CDR3 is TGTGCCAGCAGCTTGGCGTTTCCCCGGAGGTCAGCCCACAATGAGCAGTTCTTC. The genes are TRBV7-2 and TRBJ2-1; D may be TRBD2 (5 bases). This CDR3 spans 18 amino acids. Between the trimmed V and J ends, which lost 3 bases and 5 bases, there was a span of 23 bases. Germline V gene data show CDR1 as SGHTA and CDR2 as FQGNSA.

V usage is TRBV24-1 and J usage is TRBJ2-7; the match to TRBD1 covers 8 bases. CDR3 length: 15 residues. The germline V gene has CDR1 KGHDR and CDR2 SFDVKD. J was trimmed by 3 bases and V by 2 bases; bases with no gene match: 5. CDR3 DNA sequence: TGTGCCACCAGTGATTCAGGACAGGGAGGCTACGAGCAGTACTTC. Translated: CATSDSGQGGYEQYF.

The chain has TRBV14 and TRBJ2-1; 8 nucleotides align to TRBD2. The germline CDR1 and CDR2 sequences are SGHDN and FVKESK. CDR3 size: 16 residues. V shed 4 bases and J 4 bases; nucleotides not matched to a gene: 9. CDR3 sequence reads: CASSRLAGTRYNEQFF. The CDR3 bases are TGTGCCAGCAGCCGGTTAGCGGGAACGCGGTACAATGAGCAGTTCTTC.

J is TRBJ1-3 and V is TRBV9; no clear D. Germline CDR1 reads SGDLS; CDR2 reads YYNGEE. The CDR3 runs 13 residues. V was shortened by 0 bases and J by 4 bases, with 5 bases between the two germline ends. CDR3 region: CASSVALGNTIYF. In nucleotides, the CDR3 is TGTGCCAGCAGCGTAGCTCTAGGAAACACCATATATTTT.

The chain couples TRBV19 to TRBJ1-3; 7 bases match TRBD1. With 3 bases clipped from V and 0 bases from J, the junction kept 8 bases outside the gene matches. The CDR3 sequence is 17 residues long. Germline values: CDR1 LNHDA, CDR2 SQIVND (reference sequence). This CDR3 reads CASSIEKGQLSGNTIYF. The CDR3 nucleotides are TGTGCCAGTAGTATTGAAAAGGGACAGCTCTCTGGAAACACCATATATTTT.